This TCR beta chain was sequenced for a study of cytotoxic CD8 clonotypes in ibrutinib-treated CLL (dated by TCRdb to the early 2020s). General notes on the study: The cohort was composed of more than ten relapsed/refractory and about 16 treatment-naive patients; IGHV unmutated status was identified in some 17 patients. Response samples were taken after a median of approximately eleven months on treatment, ranging from about 6 to 36 months. Cryopreserved peripheral blood mononuclear cells were collected before treatment, at response, and at either disease progression or sustained remission. Every remission and progressive disease sample was obtained while ibrutinib was still being received by the patients. On average, each sample yielded about 260,000 productive templates and roughly 95,000 productive rearrangements. Partial responses were observed in 24 patients and complete responses in 2; after a median follow-up of around 68 months, remission was maintained in some 14 patients and progression was observed in some 12. Longitudinal samples were available for about 30% of the 86 trial participants. Paper-wide results and their limitations: Public clonotypes were rare and either shrank or stayed stable during treatment, and the rise in clonality at ibrutinib response reflected expansion of private clonotypes. Sustained-remission and progressing patients did not have matched sampling times, and lymph node repertoires were not examined. At baseline, clonality was higher than in age-matched healthy donors and showed a strong correlation with circulating CD8+ T-cell counts. An increase in clonality was observed at ibrutinib response, with clonality remaining stable during sustained remission and falling back toward baseline at progression.

For CDR1 and CDR2, the germline V gene lists KGHSH and LQKENI. V lost 5 bases and J lost 0 bases; the stretch between them is 5 bases long. Its CDR3 holds 13 amino acids, cysteine through phenylalanine. Just the 39-base CDR3 DNA is kept, in frame starting at base 1. Each clonotype received, on average, 10x coverage in deep resolution sequencing performed on a MiSeq, where the target depth lay between 1 in 1 million and 1 in 200,000 T cells. TCR beta libraries were generated with the immunoSEQ hsTCRB Kit. On the authors' methods: ImmunoSEQ Data Assistant and ImmunoSEQ Analyzer were used for data analysis, and V, D and J genes were assigned according to IMGT definitions. Clonality was computed as one minus normalized Shannon entropy of productive rearrangement frequencies, ranging from 0 to 1. Only overrepresented clonotypes making up at least 0.05% of the repertoire of each patient were included in the public clonotype analysis. Thirteen age-matched healthy donor repertoires from immuneACCESS were used as controls for clonality. TCRdb carries this immuneACCESS record with in-frame sequences only. Its versions omit some clonotypes, under half of them owing to an unresolved V gene in the studies checked, with the rest unexplained. V and J calls and clone size are copied from that table; D and trimming were computed from the DNA. The sample profile shows about 72,000 clones; about two thirds of them were found once. The top ten clones comprise approximately 5.2% of the sample.

Comment on this clone: No antigen is known for it. No clone much larger than this one lies a single base away; base qualities are absent.

The sample's time point, from its label and the paper: approximately 11 months on ibrutinib. For TCR beta library preparation, about 2 micrograms of genomic DNA were isolated from cryopreserved PBMCs. Longitudinal blood samples from CLL patients on ibrutinib monotherapy were analyzed using high-throughput TCR beta sequencing. The patients took part in an open-label, single-center phase 2 trial of ibrutinib monotherapy. The sequenced sample was PBMCs, obtained after 12 months of ibrutinib treatment. Recombination connected TRBV18 to TRBJ1-3; there is no confident call for the D gene. The source is a human donor with chronic lymphocytic leukemia. The CDR3 protein sequence reads: CASSGNSGNTIYF. The nucleotides are TGTGCCAGCTCAGGGAACTCTGGAAACACCATATATTTT.